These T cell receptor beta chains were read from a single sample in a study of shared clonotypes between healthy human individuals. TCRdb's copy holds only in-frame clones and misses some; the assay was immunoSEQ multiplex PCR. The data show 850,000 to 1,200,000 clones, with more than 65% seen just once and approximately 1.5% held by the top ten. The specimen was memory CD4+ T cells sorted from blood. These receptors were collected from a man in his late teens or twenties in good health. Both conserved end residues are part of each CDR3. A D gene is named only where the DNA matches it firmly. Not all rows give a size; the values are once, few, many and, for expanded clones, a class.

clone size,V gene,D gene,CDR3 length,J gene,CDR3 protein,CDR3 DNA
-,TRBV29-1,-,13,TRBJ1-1,CSVGRGSGSEAFF,TGCAGCGTTGGGCGAGGTTCGGGGTCCGAAGCTTTCTTT
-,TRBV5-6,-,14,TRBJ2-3,CASSLTGLTDTQYF,TGTGCCAGCAGCCTCACAGGGTTGACAGATACGCAGTATTTT
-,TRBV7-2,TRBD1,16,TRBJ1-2,CASSLAQAGGGIGYTF,TGTGCCAGCAGCTTAGCGCAGGCAGGGGGAGGGATAGGCTACACCTTC
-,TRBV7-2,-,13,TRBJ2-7,CSSKRRESYEQYF,TGTTCTTCCAAAAGGCGCGAGTCCTACGAGCAGTACTTC
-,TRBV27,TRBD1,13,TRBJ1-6,CASSPGGYSPLHF,TGTGCCAGCAGTCCAGGGGGTTATTCACCCCTCCACTTT
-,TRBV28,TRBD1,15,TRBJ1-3,CASSSGGSGGNTIYF,TGTGCCAGCAGTTCAGGGGGCTCTGGAGGAAACACCATATATTTT
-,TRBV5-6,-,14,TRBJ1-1,CASSLGTGNTEAFF,TGTGCCAGCAGCTTGGGGACGGGGAACACTGAAGCTTTCTTT
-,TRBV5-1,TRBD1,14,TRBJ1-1,CASSLDRGTTEAFF,TGCGCCAGCAGCTTGGACAGGGGGACCACTGAAGCTTTCTTT
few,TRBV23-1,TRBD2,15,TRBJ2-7,CASSQNSGRNYEQYF,TGCGCCAGCAGTCAAAATAGCGGGAGAAACTACGAGCAGTACTTC
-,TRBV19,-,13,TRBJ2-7,CASRSTASYEQYF,TGTGCCAGTCGATCGACGGCCTCCTACGAGCAGTACTTC
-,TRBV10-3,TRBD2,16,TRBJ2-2,CAITPTSGTRTGELFF,TGTGCCATCACCCCGACTAGCGGGACCCGAACCGGGGAGCTGTTTTTT
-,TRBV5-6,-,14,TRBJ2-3,CASSYGSRRDTQYF,TGTGCCAGCAGCTACGGGTCTCGCCGTGATACGCAGTATTTT
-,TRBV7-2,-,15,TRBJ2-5,CASSFGSSMGETQYF,TGTGCCAGCAGCTTTGGGTCTAGCATGGGGGAGACCCAGTACTTC
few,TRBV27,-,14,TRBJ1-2,CASSLSATASGYTF,TGTGCCAGCAGTTTATCGGCGACAGCTTCTGGCTACACCTTC
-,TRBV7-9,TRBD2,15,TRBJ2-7,CASSYSASGLGDQYF,TGTGCCAGCAGCTATTCGGCTAGCGGGTTAGGGGATCAGTACTTC
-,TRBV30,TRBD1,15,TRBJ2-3,CAWSRTGRETDTQYF,TGTGCCTGGAGTCGGACAGGAAGGGAGACAGATACGCAGTATTTT
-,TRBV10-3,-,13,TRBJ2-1,CAISGAGSNEQFF,TGTGCCATCAGTGGTGCAGGGAGCAATGAGCAGTTCTTC
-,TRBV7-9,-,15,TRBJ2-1,CASSLWGSSYNEQFF,TGTGCCAGCAGCTTATGGGGGAGCTCCTACAATGAGCAGTTCTTC
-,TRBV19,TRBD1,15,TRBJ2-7,CASSIGPGQSYEQYF,TGTGCCAGTAGTATAGGCCCGGGACAGAGCTACGAGCAGTACTTC